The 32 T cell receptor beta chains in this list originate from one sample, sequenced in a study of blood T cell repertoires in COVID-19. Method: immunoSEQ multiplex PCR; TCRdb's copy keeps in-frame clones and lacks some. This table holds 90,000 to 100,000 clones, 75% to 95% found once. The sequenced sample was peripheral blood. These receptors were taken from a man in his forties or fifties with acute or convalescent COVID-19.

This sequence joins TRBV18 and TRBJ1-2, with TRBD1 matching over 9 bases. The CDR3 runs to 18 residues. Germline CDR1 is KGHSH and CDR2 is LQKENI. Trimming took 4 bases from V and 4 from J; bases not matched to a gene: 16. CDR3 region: CASSLTPGQGIYGYGYTF. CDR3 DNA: TGTGCCAGCTCACTCACTCCGGGACAGGGAATTTACGGCTATGGCTACACCTTC.

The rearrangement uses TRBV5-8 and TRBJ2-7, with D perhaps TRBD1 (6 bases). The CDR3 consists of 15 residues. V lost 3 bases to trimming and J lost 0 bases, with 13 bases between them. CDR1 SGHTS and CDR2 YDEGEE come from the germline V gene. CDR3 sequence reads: CASSYKTGDSYEQYF. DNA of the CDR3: TGTGCCAGCAGCTATAAGACAGGAGACTCCTACGAGCAGTACTTC.

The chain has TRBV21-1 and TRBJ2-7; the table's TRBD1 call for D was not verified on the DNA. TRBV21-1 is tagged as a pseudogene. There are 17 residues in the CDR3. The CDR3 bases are TGTGCCAGCAGCAAAACCAAGCATAAGGACAGGGCCAACGAGCAGTACTTC. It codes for CASSKTKHKDRANEQYF.

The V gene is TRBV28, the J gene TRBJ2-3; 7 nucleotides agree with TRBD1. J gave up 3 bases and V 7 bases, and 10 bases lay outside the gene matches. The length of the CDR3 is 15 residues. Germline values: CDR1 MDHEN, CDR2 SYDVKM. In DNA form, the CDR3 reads TGTGCCAGCACCGCCGGACAGGTCAAAACAGATACGCAGTATTTT. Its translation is CASTAGQVKTDTQYF. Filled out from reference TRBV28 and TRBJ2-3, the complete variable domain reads DVKVTQSSRYLVKRTGEKVFLECVQDMDHENMFWYRQDPGLGLRLIYFSYDVKMKEKGDIPEGYSVSREKKERFSLILESASTNQTSMYLCASTAGQVKTDTQYFGPGTRLTVL.

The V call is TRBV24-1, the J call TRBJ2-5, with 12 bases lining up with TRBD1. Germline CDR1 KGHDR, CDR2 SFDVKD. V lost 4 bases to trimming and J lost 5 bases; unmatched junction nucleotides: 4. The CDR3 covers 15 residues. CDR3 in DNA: TGTGCCACCAGTGAGGGACAGGGGGCTGGGGAGACCCAGTACTTC. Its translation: CATSEGQGAGETQYF.

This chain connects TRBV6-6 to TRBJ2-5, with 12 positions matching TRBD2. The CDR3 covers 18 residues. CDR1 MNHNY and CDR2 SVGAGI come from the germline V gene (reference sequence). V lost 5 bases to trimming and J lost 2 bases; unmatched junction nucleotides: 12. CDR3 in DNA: TGTGCCAGCAGTCCACCGCGGAGGACTAGCGGGGTACAAGAGACCCAGTACTTC. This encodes CASSPPRRTSGVQETQYF.

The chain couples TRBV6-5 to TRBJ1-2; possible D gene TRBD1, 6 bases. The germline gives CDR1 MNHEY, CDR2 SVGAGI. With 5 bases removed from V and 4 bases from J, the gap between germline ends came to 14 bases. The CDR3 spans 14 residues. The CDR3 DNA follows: TGTGCCAGCAGTCCTCGGACAGATTCCTATGGCTACACCTTC. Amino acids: CASSPRTDSYGYTF.

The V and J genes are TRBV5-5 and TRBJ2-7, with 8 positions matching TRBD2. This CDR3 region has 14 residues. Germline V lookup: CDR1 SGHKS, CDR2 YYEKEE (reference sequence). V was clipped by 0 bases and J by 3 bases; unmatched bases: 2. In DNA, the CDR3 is TGTGCCAGCAGCTTGGGAGCGGGAGACTACGAGCAGTACTTC. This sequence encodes CASSLGAGDYEQYF.

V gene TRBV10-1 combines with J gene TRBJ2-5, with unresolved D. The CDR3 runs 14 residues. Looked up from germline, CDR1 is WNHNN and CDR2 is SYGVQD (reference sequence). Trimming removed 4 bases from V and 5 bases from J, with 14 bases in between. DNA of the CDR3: TGCGCCAGCAGTGGAGGCGGCACCGGGGAGACCCAGTACTTC. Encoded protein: CASSGGGTGETQYF.

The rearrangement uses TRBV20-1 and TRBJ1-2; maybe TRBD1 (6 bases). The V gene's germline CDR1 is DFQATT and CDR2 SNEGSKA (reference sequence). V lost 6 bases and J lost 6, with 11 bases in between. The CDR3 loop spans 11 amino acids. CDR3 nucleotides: TGCAGTGCCCACAGGGCTGATGGCTACACCTTC. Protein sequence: CSAHRADGYTF.

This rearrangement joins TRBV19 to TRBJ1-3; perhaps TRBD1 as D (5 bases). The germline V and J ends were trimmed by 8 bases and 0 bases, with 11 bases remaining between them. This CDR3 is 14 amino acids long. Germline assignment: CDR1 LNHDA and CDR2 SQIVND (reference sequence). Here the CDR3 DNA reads TGTGCCAGTTCAGCGGGGGGCTCTGGAAACACCATATATTTT. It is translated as CASSAGGSGNTIYF.

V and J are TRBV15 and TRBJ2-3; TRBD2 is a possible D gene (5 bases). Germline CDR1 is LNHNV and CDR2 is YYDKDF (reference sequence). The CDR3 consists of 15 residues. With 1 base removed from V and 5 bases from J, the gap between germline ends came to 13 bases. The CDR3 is CATSRGRDYIDTQYF. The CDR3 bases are TGTGCCACCAGCAGAGGTCGTGACTACATAGATACGCAGTATTTT.

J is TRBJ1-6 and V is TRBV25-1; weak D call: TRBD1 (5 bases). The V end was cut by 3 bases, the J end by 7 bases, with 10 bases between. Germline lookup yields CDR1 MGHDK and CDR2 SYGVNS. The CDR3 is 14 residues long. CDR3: CASSEAGPNSPLHF. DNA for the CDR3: TGTGCCAGCAGTGAGGCGGGGCCCAATTCACCCCTCCACTTT.

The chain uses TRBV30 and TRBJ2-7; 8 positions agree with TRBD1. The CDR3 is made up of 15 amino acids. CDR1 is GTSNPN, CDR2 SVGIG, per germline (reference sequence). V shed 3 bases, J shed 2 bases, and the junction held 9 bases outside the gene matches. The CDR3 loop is CAWRGDGTGPYEQYF. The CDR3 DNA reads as TGTGCCTGGAGGGGGGATGGGACAGGCCCCTACGAGCAGTACTTC.

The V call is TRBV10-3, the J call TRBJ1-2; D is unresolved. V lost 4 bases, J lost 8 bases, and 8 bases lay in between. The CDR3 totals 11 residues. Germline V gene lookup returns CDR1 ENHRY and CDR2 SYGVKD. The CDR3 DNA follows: TGTGCCATCAGTGCGGGAGTCGGCTACACCTTC. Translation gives CAISAGVGYTF.

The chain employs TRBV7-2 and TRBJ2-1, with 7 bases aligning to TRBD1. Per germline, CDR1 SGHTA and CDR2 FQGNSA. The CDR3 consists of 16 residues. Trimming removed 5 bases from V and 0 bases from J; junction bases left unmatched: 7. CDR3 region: CASSPRQGSSYNEQFF. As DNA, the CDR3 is TGTGCCAGCAGCCCACGACAGGGAAGCTCCTACAATGAGCAGTTCTTC.

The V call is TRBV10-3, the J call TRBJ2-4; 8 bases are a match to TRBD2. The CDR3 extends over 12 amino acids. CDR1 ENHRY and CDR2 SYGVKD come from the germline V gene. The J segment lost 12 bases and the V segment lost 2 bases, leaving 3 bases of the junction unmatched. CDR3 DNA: TGTGCCATCAGTGAGCGGGAGGGGACTCAGTACTTC. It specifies CAISEREGTQYF.

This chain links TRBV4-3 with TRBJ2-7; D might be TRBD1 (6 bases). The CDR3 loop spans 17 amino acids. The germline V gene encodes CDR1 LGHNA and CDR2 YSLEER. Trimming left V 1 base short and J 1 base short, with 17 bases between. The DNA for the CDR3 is TGCGCCAGCAGCCAAGCGCCCCCGGGACAAATTTCCTACGAGCAGTACTTC. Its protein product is CASSQAPPGQISYEQYF.

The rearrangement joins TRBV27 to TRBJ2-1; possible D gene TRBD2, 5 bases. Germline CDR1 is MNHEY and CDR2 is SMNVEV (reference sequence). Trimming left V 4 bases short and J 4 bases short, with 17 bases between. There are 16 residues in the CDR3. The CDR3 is CASSSLRAELYNEQFF. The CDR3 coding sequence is TGTGCCAGCAGTTCTCTTAGAGCGGAACTTTACAATGAGCAGTTCTTC.

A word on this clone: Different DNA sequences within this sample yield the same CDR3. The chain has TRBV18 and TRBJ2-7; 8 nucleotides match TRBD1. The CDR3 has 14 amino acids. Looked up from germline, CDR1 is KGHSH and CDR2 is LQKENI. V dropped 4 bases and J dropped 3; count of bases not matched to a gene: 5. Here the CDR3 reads CASSQTGGNYEQYF. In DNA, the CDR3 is TGTGCCAGCTCACAAACAGGGGGTAACTACGAGCAGTACTTC. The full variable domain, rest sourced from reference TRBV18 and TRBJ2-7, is NAGVMQNPRHLVRRRGQEARLRCSPMKGHSHVYWYRQLPEEGLKFMVYLQKENIIDESGMPKERFSAEFPKEGPSILRIQQVVRGDSAAYFCASSQTGGNYEQYFGPGTRLTVT.

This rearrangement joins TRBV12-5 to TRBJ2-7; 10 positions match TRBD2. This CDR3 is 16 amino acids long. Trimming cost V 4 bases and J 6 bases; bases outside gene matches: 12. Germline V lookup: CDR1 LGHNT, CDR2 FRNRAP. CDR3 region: CASGWWTSGGPSEQYF. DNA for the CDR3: TGTGCTAGTGGTTGGTGGACTAGCGGAGGGCCCTCCGAGCAGTACTTC.

The CDR3 region is CATSPNRGYYGYTF. DNA for the CDR3: TGTGCCACCAGCCCGAACAGGGGATACTATGGCTACACCTTC. This chain uses TRBV15 with TRBJ1-2, with 7 bases lining up with TRBD1. The CDR3 has 14 amino acids. The V gene end was trimmed by 5 bases and the J gene end by 3 bases; junction bases not matched to a gene: 6. Germline CDR1 is LNHNV and CDR2 is YYDKDF (reference sequence).

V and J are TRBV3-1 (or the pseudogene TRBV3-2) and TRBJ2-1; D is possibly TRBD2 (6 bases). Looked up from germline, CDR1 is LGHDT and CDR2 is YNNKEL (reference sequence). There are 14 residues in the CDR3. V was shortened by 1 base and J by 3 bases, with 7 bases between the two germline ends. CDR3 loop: CASSQGEDYNEQFF. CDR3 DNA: TGTGCCAGCAGCCAAGGGGAGGACTACAATGAGCAGTTCTTC.

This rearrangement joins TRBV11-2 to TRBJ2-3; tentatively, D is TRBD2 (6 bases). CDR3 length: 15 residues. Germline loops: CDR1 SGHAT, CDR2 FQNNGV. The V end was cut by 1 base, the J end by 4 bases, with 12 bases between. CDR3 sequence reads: CASSLAGDSADTQYF. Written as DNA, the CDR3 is TGTGCCAGCAGCTTAGCGGGAGATAGCGCAGATACGCAGTATTTT.

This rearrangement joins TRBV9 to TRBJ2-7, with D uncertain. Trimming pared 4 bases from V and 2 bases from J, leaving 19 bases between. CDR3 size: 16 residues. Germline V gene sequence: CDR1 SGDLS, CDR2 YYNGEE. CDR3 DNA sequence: TGTGCCAGCAGCTCCGGCTTAAGCGTAGTAACCTACGAGCAGTACTTC. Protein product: CASSSGLSVVTYEQYF.

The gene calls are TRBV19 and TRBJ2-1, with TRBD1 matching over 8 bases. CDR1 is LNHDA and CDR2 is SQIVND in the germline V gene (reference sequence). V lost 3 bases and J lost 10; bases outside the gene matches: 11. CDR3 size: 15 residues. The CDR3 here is CASSIGDRGAREQFF. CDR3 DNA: TGTGCCAGTAGTATCGGAGACAGGGGCGCTAGGGAGCAGTTCTTC.

The CDR3: CAWSGRVRGETQYF. The CDR3 DNA sequence: TGTGCCTGGAGCGGTAGGGTCCGAGGGGAGACCCAGTACTTC. The chain combines TRBV30 with TRBJ2-5; TRBD2 might be the D (5 bases). CDR1 is GTSNPN and CDR2 is SVGIG in the germline V gene (reference sequence). Trimming cost V 3 bases and J 5 bases, with 16 bases left between them. The CDR3 contains 14 residues.

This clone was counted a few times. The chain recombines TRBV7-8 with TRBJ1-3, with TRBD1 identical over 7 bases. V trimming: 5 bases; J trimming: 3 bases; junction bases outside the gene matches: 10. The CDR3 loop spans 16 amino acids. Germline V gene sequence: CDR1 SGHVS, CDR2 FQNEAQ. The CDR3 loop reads CASSQYGTDGGNTIYF. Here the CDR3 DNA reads TGTGCCAGCAGCCAGTACGGGACAGATGGTGGAAACACCATATATTTT.

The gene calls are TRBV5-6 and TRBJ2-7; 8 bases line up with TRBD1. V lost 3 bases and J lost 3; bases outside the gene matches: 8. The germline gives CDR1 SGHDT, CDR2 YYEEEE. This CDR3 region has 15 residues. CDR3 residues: CASSSTGTGDYEQYF. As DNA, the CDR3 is TGTGCCAGCAGCTCCACCGGGACAGGAGACTACGAGCAGTACTTC.

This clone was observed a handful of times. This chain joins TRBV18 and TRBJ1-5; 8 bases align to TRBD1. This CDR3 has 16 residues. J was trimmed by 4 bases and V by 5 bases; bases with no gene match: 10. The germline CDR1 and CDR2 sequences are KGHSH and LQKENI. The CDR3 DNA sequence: TGTGCCAGCTCAGGAGCCGGACAGGGTGGAAATCAGCCCCAGCATTTT. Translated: CASSGAGQGGNQPQHF. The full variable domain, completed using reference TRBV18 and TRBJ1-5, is NAGVMQNPRHLVRRRGQEARLRCSPMKGHSHVYWYRQLPEEGLKFMVYLQKENIIDESGMPKERFSAEFPKEGPSILRIQQVVRGDSAAYFCASSGAGQGGNQPQHFGDGTRLSIL.

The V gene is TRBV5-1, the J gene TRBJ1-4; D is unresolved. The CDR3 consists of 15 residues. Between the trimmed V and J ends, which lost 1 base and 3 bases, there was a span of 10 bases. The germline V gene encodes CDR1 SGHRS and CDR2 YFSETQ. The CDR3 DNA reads TGCGCCAGCAGCTTGCGGTTTATCCCTAATGAAAAACTGTTTTTT. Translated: CASSLRFIPNEKLFF.

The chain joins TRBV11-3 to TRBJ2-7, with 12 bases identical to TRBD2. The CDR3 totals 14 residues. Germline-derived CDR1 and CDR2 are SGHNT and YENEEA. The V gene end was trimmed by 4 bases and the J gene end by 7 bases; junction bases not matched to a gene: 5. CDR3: CASSSSGRAREQYF. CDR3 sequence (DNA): TGTGCCAGCAGCTCTAGCGGGAGGGCCAGGGAGCAGTACTTC.